The 12 T cell receptor beta chains below come from one sample, sequenced in a study of beta chain features in type 1 diabetes. No antigen has been assigned to these receptors. The investigators reverse transcribed all of the isolated RNA, so they sequenced expressed TCRB transcripts. Only in-frame clones appear in the TCRdb table, and some are missing; sequencing was by immunoSEQ multiplex PCR. The sample has hundreds of thousands of clones; about 14% are singletons. Study-level points and caveats: Type 1 diabetes patients had moderately but significantly shorter TCRB CDR3s in all four CD4+ subsets.

Sample: naive CD4+ T cells from blood. These receptors were obtained from a young man with type 1 diabetes.

The chain carries TRBV21-1 and TRBJ2-5; TRBD2 was called by the table and not checked on the DNA. TRBV21-1 has pseudogene status. CDR3 length: 17 amino acids. The CDR3, as DNA: TGTGCCAGCAGCCCCTCCGGGGTAGCGGGGGATATAGAGACCCAGTACTTC. Protein: CASSPSGVAGDIETQYF.

The gene calls are TRBV2 and TRBJ1-2, with D perhaps matching TRBD1 (5 bases). The V end lost 11 bases, the J end lost 1 base, and 11 bases lay between the germline ends. CDR3 length: 12 amino acids. Germline CDR1 reads SNHLY; CDR2 reads FYNNEI. The CDR3 loop is CAGRQNNYGYTF. CDR3 DNA sequence: TGTGCCGGCCGACAGAATAACTATGGCTACACCTTC. Based on the CDR3 plus reference TRBV2 and TRBJ1-2, the full variable domain is EPEVTQTPSHQVTQMGQEVILRCVPISNHLYFYWYRQILGQKVEFLVSFYNNEISEKSEIFDDQFSVERPDGSNFTLKIRSTKLEDSAMYFCAGRQNNYGYTFGSGTRLTVV.

The chain couples TRBV5-6 to TRBJ2-2, with 8 bases aligning to TRBD2. The V segment lost 2 bases and the J segment 7 bases; nucleotides outside the gene matches: 4. The germline CDR1 and CDR2 sequences are SGHDT and YYEEEE. The CDR3 is 14 amino acids. The CDR3 nucleotides read TGTGCCAGCAGCTTCGGGAGGGTGGACGGGGAGCTGTTTTTT. Translated, it gives CASSFGRVDGELFF.

The chain uses TRBV25-1 and TRBJ2-6; 9 bases are shared with TRBD1. The CDR3 has 18 residues. Looked up from germline, CDR1 is MGHDK and CDR2 is SYGVNS. Losses at the gene ends were 4 bases for V and 1 base for J; bases not matched to a gene: 8. The DNA of the CDR3 is TGTGCCAGCAGTGCAATACAGGGGGCGCCTTCTGGGGCCAACGTCCTGACTTTC. Its protein is CASSAIQGAPSGANVLTF.

The V call is TRBV10-3, the J call TRBJ2-3, with 7 bases fitting TRBD2. The CDR3 is made up of 15 amino acids. The junction had 6 bases not matched to a gene; V was cut back by 6 bases and J by 0 bases. Per germline, CDR1 ENHRY and CDR2 SYGVKD. The CDR3 coding sequence is TGTGCCATCAGCCCTAGCGGTGCCAGCACAGATACGCAGTATTTT. This sequence encodes CAISPSGASTDTQYF.

V usage is TRBV6-6 and J usage is TRBJ2-7; the D gene is possibly TRBD2 (7 bases). The length of the CDR3 is 15 residues. Germline V gene lookup returns CDR1 MNHNY and CDR2 SVGAGI (reference sequence). With 6 bases removed from V and 2 bases from J, the gap between germline ends came to 17 bases. The CDR3 protein is CASSPRGGPTYEQYF. CDR3 nucleotide sequence: TGTGCCAGCAGCCCAAGGGGGGGGCCAACCTACGAGCAGTACTTC.

This clone was seen a few times. V usage is TRBV2 and J usage is TRBJ1-1; D unresolved. Trimming cost V 1 base and J 1 base, with 7 bases left between them. This CDR3 is built from 14 residues. Germline lookup yields CDR1 SNHLY and CDR2 FYNNEI. The CDR3 coding sequence is TGTGCCAGCAGTGAAGACGGTGGGAACACTGAAGCTTTCTTT. Its translation is CASSEDGGNTEAFF.

J is TRBJ2-3 and V is TRBV5-1; TRBD2 is a possible D gene (5 bases). CDR1 is SGHRS, CDR2 YFSETQ, per germline. V was shortened by 3 bases and J by 1 base, with 12 bases between the two germline ends. The CDR3 contains 15 residues. The CDR3 protein is CASSSTGVGTDTQYF. The CDR3 DNA is TGCGCCAGCAGCTCCACCGGGGTTGGCACAGATACGCAGTATTTT.

This clone was seen a few times. J is TRBJ1-1 and V is TRBV19; no reliable D call. The CDR3 runs 15 residues. Germline-derived CDR1 and CDR2 are LNHDA and SQIVND (reference sequence). V gave up 2 bases and J gave up 1 base, with 11 bases separating them. The CDR3 spells CASSISESENTEAFF. The CDR3 region has the DNA TGTGCCAGTAGTATATCAGAGTCCGAGAACACTGAAGCTTTCTTT.

Comments on this clone: The sample carries other DNA sequences with the same CDR3. The CDR3 DNA sequence: TGTGCCAGCTCACCACAGGGAGGCACTGAAGCTTTCTTT. This encodes CASSPQGGTEAFF. The genes are TRBV18 and TRBJ1-1; D unresolved. Deletions cut 1 base from V and 4 bases from J, with 7 bases between. CDR1 is KGHSH, CDR2 LQKENI, per germline. This CDR3 has 13 residues.

This clone was recorded a few times. The CDR3 protein is CASTLGSYNEQFF. In nucleotides, the CDR3 is TGTGCCAGTACCCTGGGAAGTTACAATGAGCAGTTCTTC. The chain has TRBV30 and TRBJ2-1; D gene uncertain. V lost 8 bases and J 4 bases, leaving 15 bases between the germline ends. Germline V gene data show CDR1 as GTSNPN and CDR2 as SVGIG (reference sequence). This CDR3 is 13 amino acids long.

The chain is built from TRBV9 and TRBJ1-2; D is unresolved. In germline, CDR1 is SGDLS, CDR2 YYNGEE. There are 14 residues in the CDR3. Trimming left V 6 bases short and J 1 base short, with 13 bases between. CDR3 sequence reads: CASTETSVNYGYTF. The CDR3 DNA reads as TGTGCCAGCACCGAAACCTCCGTTAACTATGGCTACACCTTC.